This is a list of T cell receptor beta chains from one sample in a study of shared clonotypes between healthy human individuals. Assay: immunoSEQ multiplex PCR; the TCRdb copy retains only in-frame clones and omits some. The sample includes nearly 600,000 clones, just under 97% of them seen just once. The sequencing sample was made of naive CD8+ T cells sorted from blood. These receptors were obtained from a young woman in good health. Each CDR3 is given with its conserved first and last residue. Each record gives: J gene, clone size, V gene, D gene, CDR3 protein, CDR3 DNA. D genes are given only for firm matches. Clone sizes are given selectively: once, few, many, or a class where the clone is expanded.

TRBJ2-1	once	TRBV18	TRBD2	CASSPPGGRAYNEQFF	TGTGCCAGCTCACCTCCGGGCGGGAGGGCCTACAATGAGCAGTTCTTC
TRBJ1-4	-	TRBV27	TRBD1	CASSITGGVEKLFF	TGTGCCAGCAGTATCACAGGGGGCGTTGAAAAACTGTTTTTT
TRBJ1-2	-	TRBV6-1	-	CASSEAVQGSNGYTF	TGTGCCAGCAGTGAAGCGGTCCAGGGCTCCAATGGCTACACCTTC
TRBJ2-7	-	TRBV5-1	-	CASSLGGSSYEQYF	TGCGCCAGCAGCTTGGGCGGATCGTCCTACGAGCAGTACTTC
TRBJ2-1	-	TRBV4-1	TRBD1	CASSRKTGKNEQFF	TGCGCCAGCAGCAGGAAGACAGGGAAGAATGAGCAGTTCTTC
TRBJ1-2	-	TRBV28	TRBD1	CASSPRTGTHGYTF	TGTGCCAGCAGTCCAAGGACAGGGACTCATGGCTACACCTTC
TRBJ2-7	-	TRBV7-9	TRBD2	CASSPTSGPHEQYF	TGTGCCAGCAGTCCGACTAGCGGTCCCCACGAGCAGTACTTC
TRBJ2-7	-	TRBV7-2	TRBD2	CAIAPLAEIPYEQYF	TGTGCCATCGCACCGCTAGCGGAGATACCCTACGAGCAGTACTTC
TRBJ2-1	-	TRBV19	-	CASSIDPRKGELEQFF	TGTGCCAGTAGTATAGACCCGAGGAAGGGGGAGTTGGAGCAGTTCTTC
TRBJ2-7	-	TRBV6-6	-	CASSSQTAGYEQYF	TGTGCCAGCAGTTCCCAGACAGCCGGCTACGAGCAGTACTTC
TRBJ2-1	-	TRBV2	-	CASRGLYNEQFF	TGTGCCAGTCGAGGACTGTACAATGAGCAGTTCTTC
TRBJ2-7	-	TRBV13	-	CASSLGQNSYEQYF	TGTGCCAGCAGCTTAGGTCAGAACTCCTACGAGCAGTACTTC
TRBJ2-2	-	TRBV27	-	CASQSGLANTGELFF	TGTGCCAGTCAATCCGGACTTGCTAACACCGGGGAGCTGTTTTTT
TRBJ2-5	-	TRBV28	TRBD2	CASRSSPTSGSLAPTNQETQYF	TGTGCCAGCAGGTCCTCCCCGACTAGCGGGAGTTTGGCCCCCACCAACCAAGAGACCCAGTACTTC
TRBJ2-7	-	TRBV28	TRBD2	CASSQMVLAREPEQYF	TGTGCCAGCAGTCAAATGGTACTAGCGCGGGAGCCCGAGCAGTACTTC
TRBJ1-2	-	TRBV2	-	CASNRDGDGYTF	TGTGCCAGCAACAGGGACGGTGATGGCTACACCTTC